Listed below are T cell receptor beta chains from one sample, sequenced in a study of PD-1 blockade in classical Hodgkin lymphoma. Measured with immunoSEQ multiplex PCR; TCRdb has only the in-frame clones, and not every one. The table includes tens of thousands of clones, under 95% detected once. The sample comprised peripheral blood mononuclear cells (PBMCs). All receptors derive from a human donor with classical Hodgkin lymphoma. The CDR3 runs from the conserved cysteine through the conserved F or W. A D gene is named only where the DNA matches it firmly. Expanded clones get a size class; other rows say once, few or many, or leave the size out.

j_gene,d_gene,v_gene,abundance,CDR3nt,CDR3aa
TRBJ1-1,-,TRBV19,-,TGTGCCAGTTCGGGGAGATACACTGAAGCTTTCTTT,CASSGRYTEAFF
TRBJ2-3,-,TRBV6-1,once,TGTGCCAGCAGTGGACAGGGCACAGATACGCAGTATTTT,CASSGQGTDTQYF
TRBJ2-3,-,TRBV11-3,-,TGTGCCAGCAGCTCCCCCCAGCGGGCAGATACGCAGTATTTT,CASSSPQRADTQYF
TRBJ2-3,-,TRBV5-6,-,TGTGCCAGCAGCTTACCGGCAGATACGCAGTATTTT,CASSLPADTQYF
TRBJ1-5,-,TRBV19,-,TGTGCCAGTAGTAACTTTGAGACAGGATTTTATCAGCCCCAGCATTTT,CASSNFETGFYQPQHF
TRBJ2-3,TRBD2,TRBV28,-,TGTGCCAGCAGTACCCCCGGTGCTAGCGGGATCGTAGATACGCAGTATTTT,CASSTPGASGIVDTQYF
TRBJ2-3,-,TRBV19,-,TGTGCCAGTAGTGCGATCACAGATACGCAGTATTTT,CASSAITDTQYF
TRBJ2-1,TRBD2,TRBV27,-,TGTGCCAGCAGGAGGAGCAATTCTCTAGCGGCAGTCTACAATGAGCAGTTCTTC,CASRRSNSLAAVYNEQFF
TRBJ2-1,-,TRBV2,-,TGTGCCAGCAGGACGGGGGGCGCGGGGCAGTTCTTC,CASRTGGAGQFF
TRBJ1-1,-,TRBV28,-,TGTGCCAGCAGTTTAGCCGGCCCGAACACTGAAGCTTTCTTT,CASSLAGPNTEAFF
TRBJ1-5,-,TRBV30,-,TGTGCCTGGAGCCGGCCTAGCCAGCCCCAGCATTTT,CAWSRPSQPQHF
TRBJ1-3,-,TRBV9,-,TGTGCCAGCAGCGTAAGGGTTGGTGGAAACACCATATATTTT,CASSVRVGGNTIYF
TRBJ2-3,TRBD2,TRBV7-6,-,TGTGCCAGCAGCGCGGGACTAGCGGGAGTCACAGATACGCAGTATTTT,CASSAGLAGVTDTQYF
TRBJ2-5,-,TRBV9,-,TGTGCCAGCAGCGTAGGTGTTGGATCCGAGACCCAGTACTTC,CASSVGVGSETQYF